This T cell receptor (beta chain) was documented in a study of response to subunit inactivated influenza vaccine. Findings of the study overall: Seasonal influenza vaccination, on each occasion, was suggested by the authors to recruit few new T cells.

This clonotype was detected a few times. Its antigen remains unknown. TCRdb re-called the RT-PCR reads through MiXCR, storing one row per CDR3 protein. The sample consists of under 800,000 distinct CDR3 sequences, approximately 15% of them appearing once. This receptor was obtained from a man between 45 and 60 years old who received an inactivated influenza vaccine. The source was PBMCs from blood, collected less than 15 days before vaccination.

CDR3 DNA: TGCGCCAGCAGCCAACAGGGACAGCTCAATCAGCCCCAGCATTTT. Residues: CASSQQGQLNQPQHF. This chain connects TRBV4-1 to TRBJ1-5; TRBD1 agrees at 7 bases. The CDR3 has 15 amino acids. Germline CDR1 and CDR2: MGHRA and YSYEKL. After removal of 2 bases from V and 3 bases from J, the junction contained 4 bases not matched to a gene.